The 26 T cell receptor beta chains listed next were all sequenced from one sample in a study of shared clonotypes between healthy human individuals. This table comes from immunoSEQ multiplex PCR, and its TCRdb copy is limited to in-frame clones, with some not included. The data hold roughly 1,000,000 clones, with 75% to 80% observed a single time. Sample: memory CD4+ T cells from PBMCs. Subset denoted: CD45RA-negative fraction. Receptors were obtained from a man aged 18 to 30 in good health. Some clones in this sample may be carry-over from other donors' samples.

The CDR3 nucleotides read TGTGCCAGCAGCCCTACCGGGCCCCATCAGCCCCAGCATTTT. Translating it yields CASSPTGPHQPQHF. The chain recombines TRBV7-2 with TRBJ1-5; D remains ambiguous. The length of the CDR3 is 14 residues. V shed 5 bases and J shed 5 bases, with 13 bases lying between them. Germline V gene lookup returns CDR1 SGHTA and CDR2 FQGNSA. Full variable domain (remainder filled in from reference TRBV7-2 and TRBJ1-5): GAGVSQSPSNKVTEKGKDVELRCDPISGHTALYWYRQSLGQGLEFLIYFQGNSAPDKSGLPSDRFSAERTGGSVSTLTIQRTQQEDSAVYLCASSPTGPHQPQHFGDGTRLSIL.

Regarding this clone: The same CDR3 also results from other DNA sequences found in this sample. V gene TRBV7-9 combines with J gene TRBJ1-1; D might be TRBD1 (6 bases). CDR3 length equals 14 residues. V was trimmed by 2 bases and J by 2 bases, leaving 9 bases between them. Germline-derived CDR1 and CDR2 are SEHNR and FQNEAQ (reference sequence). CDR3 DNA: TGTGCCAGCAGCTTACAGGGGACCAACACTGAAGCTTTCTTT. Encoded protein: CASSLQGTNTEAFF.

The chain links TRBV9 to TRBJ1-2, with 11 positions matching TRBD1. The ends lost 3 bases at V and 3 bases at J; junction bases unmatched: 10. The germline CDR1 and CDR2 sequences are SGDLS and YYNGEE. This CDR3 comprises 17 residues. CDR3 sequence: CASSAEGRDRGYYGYTF. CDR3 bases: TGTGCCAGCAGCGCCGAGGGTAGGGACAGGGGGTACTATGGCTACACCTTC.

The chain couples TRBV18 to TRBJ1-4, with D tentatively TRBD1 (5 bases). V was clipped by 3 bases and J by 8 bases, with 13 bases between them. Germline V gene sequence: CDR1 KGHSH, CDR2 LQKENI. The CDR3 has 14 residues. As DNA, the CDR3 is TGTGCCAGCTCACCGGGGACCGTTAGGGAAAAACTGTTTTTT. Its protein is CASSPGTVREKLFF.

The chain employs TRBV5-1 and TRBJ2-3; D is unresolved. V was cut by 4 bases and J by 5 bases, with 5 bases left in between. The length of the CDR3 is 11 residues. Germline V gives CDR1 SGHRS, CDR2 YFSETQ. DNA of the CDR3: TGCGCCAGCAGCGGCGAAGATACGCAGTATTTT. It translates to CASSGEDTQYF.

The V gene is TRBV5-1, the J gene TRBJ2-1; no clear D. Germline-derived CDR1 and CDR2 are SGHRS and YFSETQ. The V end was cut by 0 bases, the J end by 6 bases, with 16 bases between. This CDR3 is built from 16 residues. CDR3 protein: CASSLEPGPRANEQFF. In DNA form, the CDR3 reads TGCGCCAGCAGCTTGGAACCCGGGCCTCGGGCCAATGAGCAGTTCTTC.

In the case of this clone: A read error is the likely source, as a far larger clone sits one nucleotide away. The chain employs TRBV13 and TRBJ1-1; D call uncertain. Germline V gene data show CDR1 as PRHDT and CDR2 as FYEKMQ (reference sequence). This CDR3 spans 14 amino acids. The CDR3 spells CASSPSTMNTEVFF. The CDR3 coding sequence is TGTGCCAGCAGCCCGTCGACCATGAACACTGAAGTTTTCTTT. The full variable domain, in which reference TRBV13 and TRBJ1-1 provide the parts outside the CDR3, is AAGVIQSPRHLIKEKRETATLKCYPIPRHDTVYWYQQGPGQDPQFLISFYEKMQSDKGSIPDRFSAQQFSDYHSELNMSSLELGDSALYFCASSPSTMNTEVFFGQGTRLTVV.

Here the CDR3 DNA reads TGCGCCAGCAGCCAGGGACTAGCGGGAGAAGAGCAGTACTTC. This translates into CASSQGLAGEEQYF. The chain carries TRBV5-1 and TRBJ2-7; TRBD2 aligns across 14 bases. Germline V gene data show CDR1 as SGHRS and CDR2 as YFSETQ. The CDR3 has 14 amino acids. With 4 bases clipped from V and 7 bases from J, the junction kept 4 bases outside the gene matches.

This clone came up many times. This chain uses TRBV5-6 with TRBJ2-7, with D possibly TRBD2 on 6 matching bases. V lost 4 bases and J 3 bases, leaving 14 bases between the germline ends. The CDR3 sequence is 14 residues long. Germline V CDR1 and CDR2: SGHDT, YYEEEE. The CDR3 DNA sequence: TGTGCCAGCAGCCGACGGGCGGGATACTACGAGCAGTACTTC. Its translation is CASSRRAGYYEQYF.

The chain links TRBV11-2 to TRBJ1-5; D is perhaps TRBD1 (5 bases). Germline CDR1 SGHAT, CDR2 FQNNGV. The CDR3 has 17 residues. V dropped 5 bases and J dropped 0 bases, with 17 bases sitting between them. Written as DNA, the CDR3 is TGTGCCAGCAGCCCCGGACCGGGGGGAAATAGCAATCAGCCCCAGCATTTT. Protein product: CASSPGPGGNSNQPQHF.

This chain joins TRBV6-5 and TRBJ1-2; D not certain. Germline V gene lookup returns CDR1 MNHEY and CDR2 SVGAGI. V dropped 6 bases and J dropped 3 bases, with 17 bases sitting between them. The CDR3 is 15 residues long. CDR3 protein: CASRTRRSWHYGYTF. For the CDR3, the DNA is TGTGCCAGCAGGACGAGGCGGTCATGGCACTATGGCTACACCTTC.

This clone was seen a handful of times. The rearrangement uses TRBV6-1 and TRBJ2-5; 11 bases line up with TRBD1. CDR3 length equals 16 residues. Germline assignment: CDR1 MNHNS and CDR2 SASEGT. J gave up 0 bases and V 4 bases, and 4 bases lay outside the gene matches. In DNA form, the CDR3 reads TGTGCCAGCAGTGCACCGGGACAGGGGGACCAAGAGACCCAGTACTTC. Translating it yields CASSAPGQGDQETQYF.

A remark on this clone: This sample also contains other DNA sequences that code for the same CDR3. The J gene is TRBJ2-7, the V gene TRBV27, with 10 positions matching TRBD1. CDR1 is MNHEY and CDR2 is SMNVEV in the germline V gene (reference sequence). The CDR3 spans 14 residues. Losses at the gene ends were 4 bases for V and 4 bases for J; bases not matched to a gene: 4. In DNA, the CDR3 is TGTGCCAGCAGTTCCCGGGACAGGGGATACGAGCAGTACTTC. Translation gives CASSSRDRGYEQYF.

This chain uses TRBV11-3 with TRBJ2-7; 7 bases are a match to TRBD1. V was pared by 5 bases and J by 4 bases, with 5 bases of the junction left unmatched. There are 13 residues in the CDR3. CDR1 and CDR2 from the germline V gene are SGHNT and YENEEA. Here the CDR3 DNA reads TGTGCCAGCAGCCCCGGGACAGTTTACGAGCAGTACTTC. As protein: CASSPGTVYEQYF.

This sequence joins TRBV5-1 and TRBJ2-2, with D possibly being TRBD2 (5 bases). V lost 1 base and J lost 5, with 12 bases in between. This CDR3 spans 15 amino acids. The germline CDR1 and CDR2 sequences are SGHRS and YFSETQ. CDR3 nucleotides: TGCGCCAGCAGCTTGTTCTTATCGGGGACCGGGGAGCTGTTTTTT. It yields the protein CASSLFLSGTGELFF.

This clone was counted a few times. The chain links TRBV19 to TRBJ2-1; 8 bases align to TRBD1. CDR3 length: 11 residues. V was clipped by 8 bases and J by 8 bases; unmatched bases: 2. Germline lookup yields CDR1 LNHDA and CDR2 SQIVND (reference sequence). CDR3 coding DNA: TGTGCCAGTGACAGGGGCTATGAGCAGTTCTTC. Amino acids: CASDRGYEQFF.

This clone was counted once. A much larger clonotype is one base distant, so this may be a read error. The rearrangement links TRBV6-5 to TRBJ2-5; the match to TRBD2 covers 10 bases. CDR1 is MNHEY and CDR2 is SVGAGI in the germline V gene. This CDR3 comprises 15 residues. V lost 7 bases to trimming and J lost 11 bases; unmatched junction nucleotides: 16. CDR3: CASTLRGLAGEKQYF. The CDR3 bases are TGTGCCAGCACTTTAAGGGGCCTAGCGGGAGAAAAGCAGTACTTC.

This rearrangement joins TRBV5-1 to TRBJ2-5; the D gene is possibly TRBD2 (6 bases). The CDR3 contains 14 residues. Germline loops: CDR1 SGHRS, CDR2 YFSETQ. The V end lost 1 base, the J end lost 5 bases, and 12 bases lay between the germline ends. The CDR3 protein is CASSLPGLSETQYF. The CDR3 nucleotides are TGCGCCAGCAGCTTGCCGGGACTTTCGGAGACCCAGTACTTC. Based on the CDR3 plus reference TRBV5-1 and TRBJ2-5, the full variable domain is KAGVTQTPRYLIKTRGQQVTLSCSPISGHRSVSWYQQTPGQGLQFLFEYFSETQRNKGNFPGRFSGRQFSNSRSEMNVSTLELGDSALYLCASSLPGLSETQYFGPGTRLLVL.

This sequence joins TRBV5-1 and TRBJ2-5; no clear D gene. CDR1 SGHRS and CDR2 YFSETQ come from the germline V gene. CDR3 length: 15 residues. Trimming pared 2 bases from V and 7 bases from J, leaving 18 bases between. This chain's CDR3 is CASSLEANPGGTQYF. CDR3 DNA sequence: TGCGCCAGCAGCTTAGAGGCAAATCCTGGTGGGACCCAGTACTTC.

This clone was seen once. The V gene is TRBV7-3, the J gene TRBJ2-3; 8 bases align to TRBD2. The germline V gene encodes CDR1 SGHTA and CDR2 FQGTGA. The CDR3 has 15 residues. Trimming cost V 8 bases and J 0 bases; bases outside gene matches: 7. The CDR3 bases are TGTGCCAGCCGTAATGGGACTAGAAGCACAGATACGCAGTATTTT. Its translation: CASRNGTRSTDTQYF.

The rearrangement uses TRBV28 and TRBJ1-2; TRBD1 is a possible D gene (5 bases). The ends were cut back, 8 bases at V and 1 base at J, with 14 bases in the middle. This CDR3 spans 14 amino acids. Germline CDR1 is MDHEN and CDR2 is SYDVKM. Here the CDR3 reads CASLTPGGNYGYTF. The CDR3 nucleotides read TGTGCCAGCTTAACACCTGGGGGTAACTATGGCTACACCTTC.

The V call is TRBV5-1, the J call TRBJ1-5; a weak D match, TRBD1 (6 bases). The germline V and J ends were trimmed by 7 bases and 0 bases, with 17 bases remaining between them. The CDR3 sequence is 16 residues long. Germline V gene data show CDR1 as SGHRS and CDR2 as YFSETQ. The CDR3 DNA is TGCGCCAGCGGACTTACAGGGAGCCATAGCAATCAGCCCCAGCATTTT. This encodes CASGLTGSHSNQPQHF.

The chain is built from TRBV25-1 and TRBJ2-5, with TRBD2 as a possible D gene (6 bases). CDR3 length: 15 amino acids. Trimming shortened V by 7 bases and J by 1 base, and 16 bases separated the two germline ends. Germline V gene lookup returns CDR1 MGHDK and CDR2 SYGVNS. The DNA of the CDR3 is TGTGCCAGCACCTCGACTAGTGGAACCCAAGAGACCCAGTACTTC. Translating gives CASTSTSGTQETQYF.

The CDR3 reads CASSWLGQPQHF. As DNA, the CDR3 is TGTGCCAGCTCCTGGCTTGGCCAGCCCCAGCATTTT. The V call is TRBV28, the J call TRBJ1-5, with D hard to call. This CDR3 spans 12 amino acids. Trimming left V 8 bases short and J 7 bases short, with 12 bases between. Germline V gene data show CDR1 as MDHEN and CDR2 as SYDVKM.

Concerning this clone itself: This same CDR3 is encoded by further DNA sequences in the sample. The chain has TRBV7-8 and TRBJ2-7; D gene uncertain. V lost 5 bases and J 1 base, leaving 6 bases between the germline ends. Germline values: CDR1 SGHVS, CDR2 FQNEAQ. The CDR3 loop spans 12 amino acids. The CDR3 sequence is CASSLNSYEQYF. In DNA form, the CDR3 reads TGTGCCAGCAGCCTCAATTCCTACGAGCAGTACTTC.

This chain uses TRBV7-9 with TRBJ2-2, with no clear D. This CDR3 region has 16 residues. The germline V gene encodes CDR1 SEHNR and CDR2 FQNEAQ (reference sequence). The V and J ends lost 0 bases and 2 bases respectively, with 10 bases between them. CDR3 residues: CASSLAAGINTGELFF. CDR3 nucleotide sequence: TGTGCCAGCAGCTTAGCGGCAGGAATAAACACCGGGGAGCTGTTTTTT.